This T cell receptor beta chain appears in the sequencing data of a study of T cells expressing NK-cell markers (dated by TCRdb to the early 2020s). Notes on the research overall: In sorted CD3+CD56+NKG2C+, CD3+CD56+NKG2C- and CD3+CD56-NKG2C+ T-cell subsets from several donors, TCR beta-chain repertoires were profiled. Among the eight sequenced donors, seven were HCMV-seropositive and one was HCMV-seronegative. The eight sequenced donors were randomly selected healthy volunteers, three men and five women. The libraries were sequenced on Illumina HiSeq 2000/2500, MiSeq or NextSeq, producing 2 x 150 bp reads. Broader findings and caveats from the paper: It remained unclear whether the expanded NKG2C-expressing T cell clones were specific for HCMV antigens. In more than 5 donors, the dominant CD3+CD56+NKG2C+ clonotypes ranked among the top 10 CD8+ clonotypes, making up about 1.0-7.0% of CD8+ T cells. Those dominant clonotypes were again the most abundant among CD3+CD56-NKG2C+ cells in several donors, at about 28.3-65%.

To note about this clonotype: Its antigen remains undetermined.

Per the germline V gene, SQVTM is the CDR1 and ANQGSEA is the CDR2. The cysteine opens and the phenylalanine closes a CDR3 of 14 amino acids. No DNA is given. To determine HCMV serostatus, a commercial ELISA kit was used to detect HCMV-specific IgG in serum. Peripheral blood mononuclear cells were isolated from blood by Ficoll density gradient centrifugation. Reads for this sample came from an Illumina HiSeq 2000. TCR beta cDNA libraries were prepared using 5'RACE template switching, which introduced a universal primer site and unique molecular identifiers. cDNA synthesis was primed from the TCR beta constant segment, followed by two successive PCR amplification steps. For the original study's pipeline: MIGEC was used to demultiplex reads and group reads by UMI, and MiTCR was used to assemble and quantify clonotypes. To remove erroneous sequences, TCR cDNA sequences were retained only when supported by two or more reads. The tcR package was used for downstream repertoire analysis, and clonotypes were matched between fractions using CDR3 nucleotide sequence together with V segment. Antigen specificity was annotated against VDJdb with VDJmatch, allowing one amino acid substitution in CDR3. After the reads were reprocessed by TCRdb, one entry was made per CDR3 protein sequence, with no DNA. For this entry, the V and J calls and clone size follow TCRdb and not the study's own pipeline. The sample's table covers about 160,000 distinct CDR3 sequences. The ten largest clones add up to 15% to 20% of the sample.

Material for sequencing was blood T cells: a sorted CD56 or NKG2C T cell subset, CD4+ or CD8+ T cells, or bulk PBMC T cells (not recorded which). This sequence uses TRBV29-1 and TRBJ2-5; TCRdb indicates TRBD2, and absent DNA this call remains unverified. The clonotype was recovered from a woman aged 18 to 75 in good health. The CDR3 has the sequence CSVGTSGQQETQYF.